This TCR beta chain was documented in a study of T cell repertoires in cytomegalovirus infection. Study information: In public TCR beta signatures, there were indications of both CMV infection and matching HLA type.

One entry per CDR3 protein, called by TCRdb with MiXCR from the reads. The sample has 28,000 or so distinct CDR3 sequences; under 20% are singletons. This clonotype was observed a handful of times. The antigen remains unidentified. The clonotype originates from a human donor in good health (CMV status not recorded). Some clones in this sample may be carry-over from other donors' samples. The input for sequencing was CD8+ T cells from cultured PBMCs, taken from culture after CMV antigen stimulation.

DNA of the CDR3: TGCGCCAGCAGCCAAGGACTAGCGGGAGTATACGAGCAGTACTTC. Protein product: CASSQGLAGVYEQYF. V is TRBV4-3 and J is TRBJ2-7; the match to TRBD2 covers 12 bases. J gave up 4 bases and V 1 base, and 2 bases lay outside the gene matches. Germline V gene data show CDR1 as LGHNA and CDR2 as YSLEER. This CDR3 is built from 15 residues.